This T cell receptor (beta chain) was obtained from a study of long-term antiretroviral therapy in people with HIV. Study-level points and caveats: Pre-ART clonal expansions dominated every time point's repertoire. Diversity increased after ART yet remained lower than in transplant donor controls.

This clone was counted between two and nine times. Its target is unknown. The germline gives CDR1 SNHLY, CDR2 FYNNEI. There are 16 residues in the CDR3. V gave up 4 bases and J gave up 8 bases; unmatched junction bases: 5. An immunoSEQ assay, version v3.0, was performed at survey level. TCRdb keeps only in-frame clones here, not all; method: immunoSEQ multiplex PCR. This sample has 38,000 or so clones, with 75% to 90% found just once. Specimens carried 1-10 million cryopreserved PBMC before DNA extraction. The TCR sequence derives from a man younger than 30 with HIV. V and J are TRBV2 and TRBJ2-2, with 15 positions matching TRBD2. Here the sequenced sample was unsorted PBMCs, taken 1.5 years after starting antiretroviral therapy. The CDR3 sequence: CASSVGTSGRKGELFF. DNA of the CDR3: TGTGCCAGCAGTGTTGGGACTAGCGGGAGGAAAGGGGAGCTGTTTTTT.